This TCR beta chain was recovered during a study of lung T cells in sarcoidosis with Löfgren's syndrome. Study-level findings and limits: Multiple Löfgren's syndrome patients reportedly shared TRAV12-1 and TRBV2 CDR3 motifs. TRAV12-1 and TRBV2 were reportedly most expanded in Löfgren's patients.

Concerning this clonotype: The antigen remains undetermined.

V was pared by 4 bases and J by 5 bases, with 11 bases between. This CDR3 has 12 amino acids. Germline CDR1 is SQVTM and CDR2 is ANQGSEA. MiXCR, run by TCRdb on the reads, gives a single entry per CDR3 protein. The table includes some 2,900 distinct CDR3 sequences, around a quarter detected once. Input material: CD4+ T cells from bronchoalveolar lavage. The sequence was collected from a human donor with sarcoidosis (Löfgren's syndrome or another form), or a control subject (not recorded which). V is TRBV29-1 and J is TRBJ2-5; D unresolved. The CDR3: CSVVVATETQYF. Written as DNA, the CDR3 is TGCAGCGTTGTAGTGGCGACGGAGACCCAGTACTTC. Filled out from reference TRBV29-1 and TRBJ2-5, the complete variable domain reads SAVISQKPSRDICQRGTSLTIQCQVDSQVTMMFWYRQQPGQSLTLIATANQGSEATYESGFVIDKFPISRPNLTFSTLTVSNMSPEDSSIYLCSVVVATETQYFGPGTRLLVL.